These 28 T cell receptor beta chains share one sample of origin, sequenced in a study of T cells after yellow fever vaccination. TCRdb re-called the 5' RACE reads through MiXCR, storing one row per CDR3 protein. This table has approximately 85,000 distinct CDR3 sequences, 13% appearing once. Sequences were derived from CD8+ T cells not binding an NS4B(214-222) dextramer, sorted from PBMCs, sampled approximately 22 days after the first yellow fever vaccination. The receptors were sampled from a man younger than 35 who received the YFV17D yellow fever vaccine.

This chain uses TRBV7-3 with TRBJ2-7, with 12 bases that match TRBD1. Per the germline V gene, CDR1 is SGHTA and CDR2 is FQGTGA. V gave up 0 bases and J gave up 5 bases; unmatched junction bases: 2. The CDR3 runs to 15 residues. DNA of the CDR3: TGTGCCAGCAGCTTAACGGGACAGGGGGCCCACGAGCAGTACTTC. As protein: CASSLTGQGAHEQYF.

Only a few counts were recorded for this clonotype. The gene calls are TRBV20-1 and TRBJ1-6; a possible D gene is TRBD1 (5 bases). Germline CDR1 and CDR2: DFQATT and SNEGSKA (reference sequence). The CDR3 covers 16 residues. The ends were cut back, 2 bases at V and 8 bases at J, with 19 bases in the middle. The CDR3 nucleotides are TGCAGTGCTAGATGGGCGTCGGAACGGGACGATTCACCCCTCCACTTT. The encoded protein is CSARWASERDDSPLHF.

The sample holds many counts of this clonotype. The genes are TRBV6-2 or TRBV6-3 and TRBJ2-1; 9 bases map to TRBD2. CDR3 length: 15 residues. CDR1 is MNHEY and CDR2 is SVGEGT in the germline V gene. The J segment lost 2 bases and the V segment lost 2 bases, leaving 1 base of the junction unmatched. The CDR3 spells CASSYSGGTYNEQFF. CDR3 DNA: TGTGCCAGCAGTTACAGCGGGGGGACCTACAATGAGCAGTTCTTC.

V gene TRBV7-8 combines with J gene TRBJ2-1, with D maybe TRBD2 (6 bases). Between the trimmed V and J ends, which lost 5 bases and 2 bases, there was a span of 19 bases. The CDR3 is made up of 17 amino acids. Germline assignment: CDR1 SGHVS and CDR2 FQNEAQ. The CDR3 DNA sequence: TGTGCCAGCAGCCCTGAGATGGGTTCGGGGGCCTACAATGAGCAGTTCTTC. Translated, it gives CASSPEMGSGAYNEQFF.

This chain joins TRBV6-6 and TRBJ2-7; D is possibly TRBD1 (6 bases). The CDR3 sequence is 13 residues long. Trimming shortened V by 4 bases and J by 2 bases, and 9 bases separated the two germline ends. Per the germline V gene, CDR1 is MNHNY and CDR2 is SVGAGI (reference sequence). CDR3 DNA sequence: TGTGCCAGCAGTTCCGGACAGACCTACGAGCAGTACGTC. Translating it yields CASSSGQTYEQYV.

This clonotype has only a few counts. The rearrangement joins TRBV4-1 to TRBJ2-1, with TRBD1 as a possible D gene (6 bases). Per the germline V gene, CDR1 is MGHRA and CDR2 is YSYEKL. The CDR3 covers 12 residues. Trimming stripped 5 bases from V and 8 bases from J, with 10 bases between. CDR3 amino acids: CASSTRGDEQFF. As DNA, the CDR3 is TGCGCCAGCAGCACCAGGGGAGATGAGCAGTTCTTC.

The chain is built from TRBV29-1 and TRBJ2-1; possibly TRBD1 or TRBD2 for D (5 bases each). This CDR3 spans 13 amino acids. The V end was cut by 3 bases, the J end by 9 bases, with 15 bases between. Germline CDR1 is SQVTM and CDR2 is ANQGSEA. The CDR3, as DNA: TGCAGCGTTGAGAGGGGATCTGTCGCTGAGCAGTTCTTC. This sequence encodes CSVERGSVAEQFF.

CDR3 DNA: TGTGCCAGCAGCCAAGATCGCGGGCCACTCGATTCCTACAATGAGCAGTTCTTC. Protein product: CASSQDRGPLDSYNEQFF. The rearrangement links TRBV14 to TRBJ2-1; a weak D match, TRBD2 (5 bases). V shed 0 bases and J shed 1 base, with 16 bases lying between them. Per germline, CDR1 SGHDN and CDR2 FVKESK. The CDR3 loop spans 18 amino acids. The full variable domain, completed using reference TRBV14 and TRBJ2-1, is EAGVTQFPSHSVIEKGQTVTLRCDPISGHDNLYWYRRVMGKEIKFLLHFVKESKQDESGMPNNRFLAERTGGTYSTLKVQPAELEDSGVYFCASSQDRGPLDSYNEQFFGPGTRLTVL.

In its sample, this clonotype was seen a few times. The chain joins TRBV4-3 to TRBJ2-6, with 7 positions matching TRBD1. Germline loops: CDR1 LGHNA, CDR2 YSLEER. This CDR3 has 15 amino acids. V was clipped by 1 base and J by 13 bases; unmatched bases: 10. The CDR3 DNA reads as TGCGCCAGCAGCCAAGGTCGACAGGGCGCAATTGTCCTGACTTTC. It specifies CASSQGRQGAIVLTF.

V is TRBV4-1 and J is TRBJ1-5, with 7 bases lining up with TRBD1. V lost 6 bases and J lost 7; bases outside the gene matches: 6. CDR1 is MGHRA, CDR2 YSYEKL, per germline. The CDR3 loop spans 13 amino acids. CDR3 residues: CASSGNRGQPQHF. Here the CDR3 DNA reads TGCGCCAGCAGTGGAAACAGGGGACAGCCCCAGCATTTT.

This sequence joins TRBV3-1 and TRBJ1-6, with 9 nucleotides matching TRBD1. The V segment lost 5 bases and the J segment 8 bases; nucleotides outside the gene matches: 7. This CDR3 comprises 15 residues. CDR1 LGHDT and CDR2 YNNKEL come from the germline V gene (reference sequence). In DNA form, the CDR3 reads TGTGCCAGCAGCTCAGGATGGACAGGGGATTCACCCCTCCACTTT. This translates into CASSSGWTGDSPLHF.

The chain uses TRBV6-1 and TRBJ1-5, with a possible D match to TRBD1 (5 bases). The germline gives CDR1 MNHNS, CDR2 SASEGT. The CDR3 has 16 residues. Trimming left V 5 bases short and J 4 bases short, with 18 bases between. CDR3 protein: CASSPKAGEANQPQHF. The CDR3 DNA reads TGTGCCAGCAGTCCCAAGGCGGGGGAGGCGAATCAGCCCCAGCATTTT.

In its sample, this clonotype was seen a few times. CDR3 residues: CASSARGQLQETQYF. Written as DNA, the CDR3 is TGCGCCAGCAGCGCCCGCGGACAACTCCAAGAGACCCAGTACTTC. V and J are TRBV5-1 and TRBJ2-5, with D perhaps matching TRBD1 (5 bases). The CDR3 is made up of 15 amino acids. In germline, CDR1 is SGHRS, CDR2 YFSETQ. The V and J ends lost 4 bases and 1 base respectively, with 14 bases between them.

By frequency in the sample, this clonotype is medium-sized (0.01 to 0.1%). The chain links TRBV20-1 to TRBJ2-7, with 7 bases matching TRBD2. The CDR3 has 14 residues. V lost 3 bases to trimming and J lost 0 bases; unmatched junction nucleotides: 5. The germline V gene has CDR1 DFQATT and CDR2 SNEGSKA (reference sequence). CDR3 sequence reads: CSARSSGDSYEQYF. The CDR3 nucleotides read TGCAGTGCTAGGTCGAGCGGGGACTCCTACGAGCAGTACTTC.

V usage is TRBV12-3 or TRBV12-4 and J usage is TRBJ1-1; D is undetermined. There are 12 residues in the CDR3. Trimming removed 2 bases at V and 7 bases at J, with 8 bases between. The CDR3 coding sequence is TGTGCCAGCAGTTTATCGGCAAATGAAGCTTTCTTT. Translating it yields CASSLSANEAFF.

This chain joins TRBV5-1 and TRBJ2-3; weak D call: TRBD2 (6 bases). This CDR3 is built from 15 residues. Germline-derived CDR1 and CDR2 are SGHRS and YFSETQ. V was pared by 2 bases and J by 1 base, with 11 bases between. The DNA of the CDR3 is TGCGCCAGCAGCTTAGGAGGGGTCGGCACAGATACGCAGTATTTT. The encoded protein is CASSLGGVGTDTQYF.

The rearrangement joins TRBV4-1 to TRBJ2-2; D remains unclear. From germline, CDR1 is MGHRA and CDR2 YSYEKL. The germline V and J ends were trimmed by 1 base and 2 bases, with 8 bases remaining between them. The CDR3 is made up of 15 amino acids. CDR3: CASSQGSHNTGELFF. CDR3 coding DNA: TGCGCCAGCAGCCAAGGAAGTCACAACACCGGGGAGCTGTTTTTT.

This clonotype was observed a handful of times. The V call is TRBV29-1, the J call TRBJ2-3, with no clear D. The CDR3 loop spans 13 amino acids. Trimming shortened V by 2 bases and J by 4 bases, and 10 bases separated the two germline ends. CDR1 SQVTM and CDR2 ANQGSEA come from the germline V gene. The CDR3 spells CSVELIEADTQYF. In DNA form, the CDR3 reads TGCAGCGTTGAACTTATTGAGGCAGATACGCAGTATTTT.

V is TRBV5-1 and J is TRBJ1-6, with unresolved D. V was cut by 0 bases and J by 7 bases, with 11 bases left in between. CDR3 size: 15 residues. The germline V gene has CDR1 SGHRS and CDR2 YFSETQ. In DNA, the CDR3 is TGCGCCAGCAGCTTGGCGGTCAGCTTAAATTCACCCCTCCACTTT. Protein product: CASSLAVSLNSPLHF.

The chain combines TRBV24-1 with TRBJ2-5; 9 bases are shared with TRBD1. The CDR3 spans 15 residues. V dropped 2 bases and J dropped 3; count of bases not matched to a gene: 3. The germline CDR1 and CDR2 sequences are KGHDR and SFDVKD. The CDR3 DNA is TGTGCCACCAGTGATTACCGGGACAGGGAAGAGACCCAGTACTTC. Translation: CATSDYRDREETQYF.

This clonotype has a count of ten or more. The CDR3 bases are TGTGCCAGCAGCTTATCACCTGGGGCTAATTCACCCCTCCACTTT. Its translation: CASSLSPGANSPLHF. The chain uses TRBV7-2 and TRBJ1-6; D might be TRBD1 (5 bases). The CDR3 totals 15 residues. Trimming shortened V by 2 bases and J by 6 bases, and 11 bases separated the two germline ends. CDR1 is SGHTA, CDR2 FQGNSA, per germline.

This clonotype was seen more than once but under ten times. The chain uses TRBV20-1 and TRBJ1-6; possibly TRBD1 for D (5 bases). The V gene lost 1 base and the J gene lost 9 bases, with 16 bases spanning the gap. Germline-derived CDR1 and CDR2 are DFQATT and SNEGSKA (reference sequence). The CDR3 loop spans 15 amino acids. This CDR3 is CSARGPGRGVSPLHF. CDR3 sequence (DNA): TGCAGTGCTAGAGGTCCGGGACGGGGAGTTTCACCCCTCCACTTT.

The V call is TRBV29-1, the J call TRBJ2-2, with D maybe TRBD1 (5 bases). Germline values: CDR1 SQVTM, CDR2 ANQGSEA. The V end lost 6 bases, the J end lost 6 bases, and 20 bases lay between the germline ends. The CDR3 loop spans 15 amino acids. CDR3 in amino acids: CSVRAVGVHAGELFF. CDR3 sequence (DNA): TGCAGCGTGCGCGCTGTAGGGGTTCACGCCGGGGAGCTGTTTTTT.

CDR3 loop: CASRRTGVPYEQYF. The CDR3 DNA reads as TGTGCCAGCCGACGGACAGGGGTCCCCTACGAGCAGTACTTC. V gene TRBV25-1 combines with J gene TRBJ2-7; TRBD1 aligns across 9 bases. Losses at the gene ends were 8 bases for V and 2 bases for J; bases not matched to a gene: 7. The CDR3 is 14 amino acids. Germline CDR1 and CDR2: MGHDK and SYGVNS.

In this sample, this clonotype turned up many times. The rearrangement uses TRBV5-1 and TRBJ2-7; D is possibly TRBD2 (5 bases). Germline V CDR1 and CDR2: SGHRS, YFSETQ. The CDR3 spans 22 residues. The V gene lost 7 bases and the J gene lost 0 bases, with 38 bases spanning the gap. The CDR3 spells CASHRRERPHRYSEWSSYEQYV. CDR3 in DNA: TGCGCCAGCCATAGGAGAGAGCGGCCCCATCGGTACTCGGAGTGGAGCTCCTACGAGCAGTACGTC.

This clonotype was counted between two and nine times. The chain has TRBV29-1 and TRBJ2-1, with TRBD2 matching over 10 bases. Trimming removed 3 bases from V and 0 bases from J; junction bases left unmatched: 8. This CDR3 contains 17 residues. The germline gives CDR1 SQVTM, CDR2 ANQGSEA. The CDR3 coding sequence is TGCAGCGTTGATGGGAGTAGCGGGGGGAGCTCCTACAATGAGCAGTTCTTC. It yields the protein CSVDGSSGGSSYNEQFF.

CDR3 sequence: CASSYAGLAAYEQYV. The CDR3 nucleotides read TGTGCCAGCAGTTACGCGGGACTAGCCGCCTACGAGCAGTACGTC. The rearrangement joins TRBV6-2 or TRBV6-3 to TRBJ2-7; 9 bases are shared with TRBD2. Germline V gives CDR1 MNHEY, CDR2 SVGEGT. After removal of 2 bases from V and 2 bases from J, the junction contained 4 bases not matched to a gene. This CDR3 is built from 15 residues.

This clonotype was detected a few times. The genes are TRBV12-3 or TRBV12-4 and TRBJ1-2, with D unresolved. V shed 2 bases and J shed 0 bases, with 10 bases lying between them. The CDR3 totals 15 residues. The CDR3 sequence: CASSLSGRTNYGYTF. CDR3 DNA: TGTGCCAGCAGTTTAAGCGGGAGGACTAACTATGGCTACACCTTC.